The T cell receptor (beta chain) under discussion was sequenced for a study of T cell repertoires in cytomegalovirus infection. Background on the study: Shared public TCR beta signatures pointed to both CMV infection and a matching HLA type. Regarding the study as a whole: CMV-specific HLA-C-restricted TCR beta clonotypes dominated the ex vivo response.

Comments on this clonotype: Antigen: not known. A single base separates this from a much larger clone, so it may be a read error.

TCRdb passed the reads through MiXCR, listing each CDR3 protein once. The sample records about 310,000 distinct CDR3 sequences, about a sixth being singletons. The CDR3 runs to 15 residues. The chain recombines TRBV12-3 or TRBV12-4 with TRBJ2-1, with no clear D. The clonotype comes from a human donor in good health (CMV status not recorded). Some clones in this sample may be carry-over from other donors' samples. The source material was PBMCs. DNA of the CDR3: TGTGCCAGCAGTGCACCAGCGAGCTCCTACAATGAGGAGTTCTTC. It translates to CASSAPASSYNEEFF.